This TCR beta chain was sequenced during a study of spatial heterogeneity in lung cancer. General study points: Tumor mutation counts were tracked by expanded intratumoral alpha and beta TCR counts.

The study tagged each TCR cDNA molecule with a unique molecular identifier. TCRdb used MiXCR to reprocess the 5' RACE reads, holding one entry per CDR3 protein. This repertoire shows several thousand distinct CDR3 sequences, roughly 6.3% found once; its top ten account for roughly a third. In its sample, this clonotype ranks as medium-sized. Its cognate antigen is unknown. The sample's time point: sample taken at primary tumor resection. Germline-derived CDR1 and CDR2 are MNHEY and SVGEGT. The junction had 4 bases not matched to a gene; V was cut back by 5 bases and J by 2 bases. This CDR3 has 14 residues.

The source was lung tumor tissue, collected at surgery. The TCR sequence derives from a male donor with early-stage non-small cell lung cancer. The rearrangement links TRBV6-2 or TRBV6-3 to TRBJ2-7, with 9 positions matching TRBD2. CDR3 loop: CASSLLAGPYEQYF. Written as DNA, the CDR3 is TGTGCCAGCAGTCTACTAGCGGGCCCCTACGAGCAGTACTTC.